The 11 T cell receptor beta chains reported below all come from one sample, sequenced in a study of shared clonotypes between healthy human individuals. Assay used: immunoSEQ multiplex PCR; TCRdb lists only in-frame clones, some missing. Of fewer than 3 million clones listed, approximately 90% are singletons. Specimen: naive CD4+ T cells from PBMCs. Subset denoted: CD45RA+ positively selected. Receptors were obtained from a man younger than 30 in good health. Some clones in this sample may be carry-over from other donors' samples.

The chain recombines TRBV15 with TRBJ2-7; D is unclear. CDR1 and CDR2 from the germline V gene are LNHNV and YYDKDF (reference sequence). Trimming took 5 bases from V and 1 from J, leaving 9 bases between them. The CDR3 spans 13 residues. In DNA form, the CDR3 reads TGTGCCACCAGCCCCCAATTATCCTACGAGCAGTACTTC. As protein: CATSPQLSYEQYF.

The table lists this clone with a few counts. The chain couples TRBV6-1 to TRBJ1-5, with unresolved D. V lost 3 bases, J lost 0 bases, and 12 bases lay in between. Germline CDR1 is MNHNS and CDR2 is SASEGT. The CDR3 length is 16 residues. The CDR3 loop reads CASSDDGHLSNQPQHF. The CDR3 DNA is TGTGCCAGCAGTGATGACGGTCACCTTAGCAATCAGCCCCAGCATTTT.

The J gene is TRBJ1-1, the V gene TRBV5-1, with TRBD1 as a possible D gene (6 bases). Between the trimmed V and J ends, which lost 6 bases and 3 bases, there was a span of 21 bases. CDR3 length: 16 residues. CDR1 is SGHRS and CDR2 is YFSETQ in the germline V gene. CDR3 region: CASTPVGGSMDTEAFF. The DNA for the CDR3 is TGCGCCAGCACCCCCGTAGGGGGTTCAATGGACACTGAAGCTTTCTTT.

This rearrangement joins TRBV7-3 to TRBJ1-3, with D tentatively TRBD1 (5 bases). V was shortened by 5 bases and J by 0 bases, with 8 bases between the two germline ends. This CDR3 comprises 14 residues. The germline gives CDR1 SGHTA, CDR2 FQGTGA. CDR3 protein: CASSRDSSGNTIYF. The CDR3, as DNA: TGTGCCAGCAGCCGCGACAGCTCTGGAAACACCATATATTTT.

The J gene is TRBJ1-4, the V gene TRBV5-1; 7 nucleotides agree with TRBD1. Germline lookup yields CDR1 SGHRS and CDR2 YFSETQ. The CDR3 has 15 amino acids. V dropped 4 bases and J dropped 8; count of bases not matched to a gene: 11. The DNA of the CDR3 is TGCGCCAGCAGCGCGTTGACAGGGTACAACGAAAAACTGTTTTTT. It codes for CASSALTGYNEKLFF.

The genes are TRBV11-3 and TRBJ2-1; D uncertain. Per germline, CDR1 SGHNT and CDR2 YENEEA. The CDR3 runs 16 residues. The V end lost 0 bases, the J end lost 0 bases, and 9 bases lay between the germline ends. DNA for the CDR3: TGTGCCAGCAGCTTAGAAGTAACGAGCTCCTACAATGAGCAGTTCTTC. It encodes CASSLEVTSSYNEQFF.

The chain links TRBV6-5 to TRBJ1-1; D may be TRBD1 (5 bases). Germline V gives CDR1 MNHEY, CDR2 SVGAGI. The V end lost 1 base, the J end lost 0 bases, and 9 bases lay between the germline ends. This CDR3 comprises 15 residues. The CDR3 sequence: CASSYWGPLNTEAFF. The DNA of the CDR3 is TGTGCCAGCAGTTACTGGGGACCGCTGAACACTGAAGCTTTCTTT.

The rearrangement joins TRBV30 to TRBJ1-6; 7 nucleotides line up with TRBD1. The CDR3 has 15 residues. Trimming took 2 bases from V and 6 from J; bases not matched to a gene: 7. The germline V gene has CDR1 GTSNPN and CDR2 SVGIG (reference sequence). CDR3 nucleotides: TGTGCCTGGAGTAAAAGGGACAGTCTTAATTCACCCCTCCACTTT. It codes for CAWSKRDSLNSPLHF.

This sequence joins TRBV15 and TRBJ1-5; possible D gene TRBD1, 6 bases. CDR1 and CDR2 (germline): LNHNV, YYDKDF (reference sequence). This CDR3 is 19 amino acids long. With 2 bases removed from V and 4 bases from J, the gap between germline ends came to 24 bases. The CDR3 sequence: CATSRIQDRWWGLNQPQHF. For the CDR3, the DNA is TGTGCCACCAGCAGAATTCAAGACAGGTGGTGGGGGCTAAATCAGCCCCAGCATTTT.

V usage is TRBV5-6 and J usage is TRBJ2-1; D may be TRBD2 (6 bases). Trimming removed 0 bases at V and 1 base at J, with 11 bases between. Germline CDR1 is SGHDT and CDR2 is YYEEEE. The CDR3 extends over 16 amino acids. The CDR3 region has the DNA TGTGCCAGCAGCTTGGAGTGGGGGGAATCCTACAATGAGCAGTTCTTC. Its protein is CASSLEWGESYNEQFF.

The genes are TRBV27 and TRBJ2-2, with D maybe TRBD1 (5 bases). This CDR3 spans 15 amino acids. Trimming shortened V by 4 bases and J by 4 bases, and 13 bases separated the two germline ends. The germline V gene has CDR1 MNHEY and CDR2 SMNVEV (reference sequence). The CDR3 region is CASSWGPRITGELFF. The CDR3 DNA reads TGTGCCAGCAGTTGGGGCCCACGCATCACCGGGGAGCTGTTTTTT.